The TCR beta chain described here comes from a study of shared clonotypes between healthy human individuals. Study-wide results and limits: Larger estimated richness was generally seen in naive subsets than in memory subsets. A handful of donors shared about 5% of their naive CD4 clonotypes. The expectation was that sequencing depth would affect clonotype sharing among donors.

The CDR3 consists of 15 residues. Concerning this clone itself: Its antigen is still unknown.

The authors split each subset's genomic DNA evenly across several immunoSEQ plates. Using immunoSEQ multiplex PCR, the repertoire was profiled, and TCRdb retains in-frame clones only, with some absent. The table records around 990,000 clones, about 72% of them present only once. The sequence was obtained from a man between 18 and 35 years old in good health. Some clones in this sample may be carry-over from other donors' samples. Sequenced sample: memory CD4+ T cells from PBMCs. Subset: CD45RA-negative fraction. The chain has TRBV21-1 and TRBJ2-1. TRBV21-1 is designated a pseudogene. CDR3 nucleotides: TGTGCCAGCAGCAAAGGAGACGGCTCCTACAATGAGCAGTTCTTC. Amino acid sequence: CASSKGDGSYNEQFF.